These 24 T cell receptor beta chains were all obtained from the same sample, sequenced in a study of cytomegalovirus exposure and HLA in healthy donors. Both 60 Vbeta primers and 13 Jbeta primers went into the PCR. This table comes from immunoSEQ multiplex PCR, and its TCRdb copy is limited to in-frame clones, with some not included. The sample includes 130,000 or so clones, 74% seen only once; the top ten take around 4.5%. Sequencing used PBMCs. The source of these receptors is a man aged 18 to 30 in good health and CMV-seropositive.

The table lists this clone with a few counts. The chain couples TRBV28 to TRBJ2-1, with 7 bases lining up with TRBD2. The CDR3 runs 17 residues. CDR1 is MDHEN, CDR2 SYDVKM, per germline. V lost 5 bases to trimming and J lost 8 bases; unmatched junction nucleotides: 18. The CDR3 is CASSPRSGLNVIYEQFF. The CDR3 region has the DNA TGTGCCAGCAGTCCGCGCTCGGGACTAAATGTAATCTATGAGCAGTTCTTC.

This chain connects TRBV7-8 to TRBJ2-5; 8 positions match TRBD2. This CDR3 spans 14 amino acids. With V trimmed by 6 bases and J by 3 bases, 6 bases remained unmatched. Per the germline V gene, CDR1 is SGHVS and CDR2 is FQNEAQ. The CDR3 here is CASRVAGTKETQYF. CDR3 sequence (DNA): TGTGCCAGCAGGGTAGCGGGAACTAAAGAGACCCAGTACTTC. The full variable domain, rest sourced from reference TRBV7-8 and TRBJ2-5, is GAGVSQSPRYKVAKRGQDVALRCDPISGHVSLFWYQQALGQGPEFLTYFQNEAQLDKSGLPSDRFFAERPEGSVSTLKIQRTQQEDSAVYLCASRVAGTKETQYFGPGTRLLVL.

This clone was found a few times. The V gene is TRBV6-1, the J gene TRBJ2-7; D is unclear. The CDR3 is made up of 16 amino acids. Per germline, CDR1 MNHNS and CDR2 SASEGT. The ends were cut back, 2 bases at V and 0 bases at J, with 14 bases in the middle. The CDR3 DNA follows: TGTGCCAGCAGTGAAAGCCTGCAGGCCGTCTCCTACGAGCAGTACTTC. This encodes CASSESLQAVSYEQYF.

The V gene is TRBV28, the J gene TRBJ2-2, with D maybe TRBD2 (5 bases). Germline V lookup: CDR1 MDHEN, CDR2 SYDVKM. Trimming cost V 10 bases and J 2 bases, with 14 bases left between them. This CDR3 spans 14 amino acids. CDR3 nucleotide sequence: TGTGCCACCTTTGACTACCGTAACACCGGGGAGCTGTTTTTT. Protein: CATFDYRNTGELFF.

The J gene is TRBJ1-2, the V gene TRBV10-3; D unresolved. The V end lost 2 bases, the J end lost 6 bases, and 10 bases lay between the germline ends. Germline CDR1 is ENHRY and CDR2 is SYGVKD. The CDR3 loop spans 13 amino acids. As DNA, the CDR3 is TGTGCCATCAGTGAGCTGGGAGATAATGGCTACACCTTC. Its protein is CAISELGDNGYTF.

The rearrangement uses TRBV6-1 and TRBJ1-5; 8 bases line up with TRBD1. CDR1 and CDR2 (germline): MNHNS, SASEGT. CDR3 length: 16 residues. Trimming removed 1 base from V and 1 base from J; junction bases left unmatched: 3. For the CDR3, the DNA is TGTGCCAGCAGTGAAGGCAGGGGGCTAAGCAATCAGCCCCAGCATTTT. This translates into CASSEGRGLSNQPQHF.

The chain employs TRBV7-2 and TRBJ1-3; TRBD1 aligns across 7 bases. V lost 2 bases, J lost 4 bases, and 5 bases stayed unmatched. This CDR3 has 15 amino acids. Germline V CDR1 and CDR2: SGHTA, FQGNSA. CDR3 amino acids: CASSLTQGLGNTIYF. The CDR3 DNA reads TGTGCCAGCAGCTTAACACAGGGGCTCGGAAACACCATATATTTT.

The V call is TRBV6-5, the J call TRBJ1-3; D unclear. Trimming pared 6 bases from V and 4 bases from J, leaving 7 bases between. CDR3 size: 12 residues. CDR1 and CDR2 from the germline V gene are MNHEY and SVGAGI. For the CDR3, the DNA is TGTGCCAGCAGGAACTGGGGAAACACCATATATTTT. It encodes CASRNWGNTIYF.

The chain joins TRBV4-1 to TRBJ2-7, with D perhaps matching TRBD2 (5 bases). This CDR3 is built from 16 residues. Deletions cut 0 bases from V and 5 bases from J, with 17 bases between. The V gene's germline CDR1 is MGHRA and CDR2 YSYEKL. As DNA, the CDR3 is TGCGCCAGCAGCCAAGATCTGACGGCGGGTGATGACGAGCAGTACTTC. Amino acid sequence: CASSQDLTAGDDEQYF.

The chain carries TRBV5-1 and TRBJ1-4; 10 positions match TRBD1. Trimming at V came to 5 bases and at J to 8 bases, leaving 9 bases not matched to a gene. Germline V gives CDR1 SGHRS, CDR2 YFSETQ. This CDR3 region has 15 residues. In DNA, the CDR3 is TGCGCCAGCAGACCGATGACAGGGGGCGCAGAAAAACTGTTTTTT. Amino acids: CASRPMTGGAEKLFF.

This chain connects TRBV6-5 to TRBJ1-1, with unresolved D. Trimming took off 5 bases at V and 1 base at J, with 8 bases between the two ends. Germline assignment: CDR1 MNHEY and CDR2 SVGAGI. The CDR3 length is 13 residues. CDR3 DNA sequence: TGTGCCAGCAGTCAGGTAGGGAACACTGAAGCTTTCTTT. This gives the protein CASSQVGNTEAFF.

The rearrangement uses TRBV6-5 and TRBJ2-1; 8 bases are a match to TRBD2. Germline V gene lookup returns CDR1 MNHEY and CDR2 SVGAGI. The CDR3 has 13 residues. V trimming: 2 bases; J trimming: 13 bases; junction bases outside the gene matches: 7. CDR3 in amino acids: CASSYGAGGGQFF. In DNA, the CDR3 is TGTGCCAGCAGTTACGGGGCCGGGGGGGGACAGTTCTTC.

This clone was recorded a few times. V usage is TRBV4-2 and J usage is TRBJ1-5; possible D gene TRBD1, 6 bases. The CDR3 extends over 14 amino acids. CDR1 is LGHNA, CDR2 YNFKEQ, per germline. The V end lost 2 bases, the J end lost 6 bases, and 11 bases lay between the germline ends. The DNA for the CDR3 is TGTGCCAGCAGCCAACAGTCGGACAGTCAGCCCCAGCATTTT. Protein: CASSQQSDSQPQHF.

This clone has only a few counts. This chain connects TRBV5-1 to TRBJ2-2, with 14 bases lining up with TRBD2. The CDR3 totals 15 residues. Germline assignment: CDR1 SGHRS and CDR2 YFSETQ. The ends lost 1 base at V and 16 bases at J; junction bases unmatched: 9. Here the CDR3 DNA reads TGCGCCAGCAGCTTGACTCCGGGACTAGCGGGGGTCGCGTTTTTT. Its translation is CASSLTPGLAGVAFF.

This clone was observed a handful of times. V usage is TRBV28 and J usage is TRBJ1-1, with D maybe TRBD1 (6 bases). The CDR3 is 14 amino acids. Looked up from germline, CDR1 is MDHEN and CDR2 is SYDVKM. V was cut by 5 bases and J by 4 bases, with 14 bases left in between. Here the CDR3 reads CASSEPTGFTEAFF. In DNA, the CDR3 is TGTGCCAGCAGTGAACCTACAGGGTTCACTGAAGCTTTCTTT. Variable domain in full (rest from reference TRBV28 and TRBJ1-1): DVKVTQSSRYLVKRTGEKVFLECVQDMDHENMFWYRQDPGLGLRLIYFSYDVKMKEKGDIPEGYSVSREKKERFSLILESASTNQTSMYLCASSEPTGFTEAFFGQGTRLTVV.

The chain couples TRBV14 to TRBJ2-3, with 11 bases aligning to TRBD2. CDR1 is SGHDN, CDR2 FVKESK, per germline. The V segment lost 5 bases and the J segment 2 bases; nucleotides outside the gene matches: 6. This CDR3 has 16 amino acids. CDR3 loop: CASSTLAGGLTDTQYF. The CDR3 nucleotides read TGTGCCAGCAGCACCCTAGCGGGGGGTCTCACAGATACGCAGTATTTT.

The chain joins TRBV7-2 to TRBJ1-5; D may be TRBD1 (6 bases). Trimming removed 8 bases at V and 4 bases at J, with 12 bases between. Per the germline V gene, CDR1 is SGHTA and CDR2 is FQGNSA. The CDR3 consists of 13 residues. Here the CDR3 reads CASAIGTNQPQHF. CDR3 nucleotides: TGTGCCAGCGCTATAGGGACAAATCAGCCCCAGCATTTT.

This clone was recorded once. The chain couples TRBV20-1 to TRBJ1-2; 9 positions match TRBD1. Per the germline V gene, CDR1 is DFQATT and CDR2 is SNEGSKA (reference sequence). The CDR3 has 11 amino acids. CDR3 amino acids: CRGQGGYGYTF. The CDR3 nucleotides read TGCAGGGGACAGGGCGGCTATGGCTACACCTTC.

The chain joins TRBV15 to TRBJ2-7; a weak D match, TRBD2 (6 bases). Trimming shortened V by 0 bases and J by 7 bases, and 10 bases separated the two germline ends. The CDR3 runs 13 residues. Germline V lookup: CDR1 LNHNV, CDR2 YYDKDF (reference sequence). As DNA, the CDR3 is TGTGCCACCAGCAGAGAAAGGGCGGGGGAGCAGTACTTC. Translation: CATSRERAGEQYF.

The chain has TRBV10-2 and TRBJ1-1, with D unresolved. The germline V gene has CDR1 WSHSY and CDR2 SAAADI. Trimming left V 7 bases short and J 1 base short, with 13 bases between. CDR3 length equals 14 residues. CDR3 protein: CASTGGARNTEAFF. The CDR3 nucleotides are TGCGCCAGCACAGGAGGTGCTCGGAACACTGAAGCTTTCTTT.

The CDR3 nucleotides are TGTGCCAGCAGCACCACAGGGGGCACTGAAGCTTTCTTT. It translates to CASSTTGGTEAFF. This rearrangement joins TRBV7-9 to TRBJ1-1; 8 bases are shared with TRBD1. Germline V lookup: CDR1 SEHNR, CDR2 FQNEAQ (reference sequence). The J segment lost 4 bases and the V segment lost 5 bases, leaving 3 bases of the junction unmatched. This CDR3 contains 13 residues.

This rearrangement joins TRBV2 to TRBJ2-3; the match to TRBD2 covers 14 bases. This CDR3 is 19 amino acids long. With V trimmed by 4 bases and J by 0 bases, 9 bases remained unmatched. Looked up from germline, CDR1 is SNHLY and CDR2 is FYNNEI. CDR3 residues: CASSGTSGRPASSTDTQYF. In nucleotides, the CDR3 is TGTGCCAGCAGTGGGACTAGCGGGAGGCCTGCCTCTAGCACAGATACGCAGTATTTT. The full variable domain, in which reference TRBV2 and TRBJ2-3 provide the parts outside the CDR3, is EPEVTQTPSHQVTQMGQEVILRCVPISNHLYFYWYRQILGQKVEFLVSFYNNEISEKSEIFDDQFSVERPDGSNFTLKIRSTKLEDSAMYFCASSGTSGRPASSTDTQYFGPGTRLTVL.

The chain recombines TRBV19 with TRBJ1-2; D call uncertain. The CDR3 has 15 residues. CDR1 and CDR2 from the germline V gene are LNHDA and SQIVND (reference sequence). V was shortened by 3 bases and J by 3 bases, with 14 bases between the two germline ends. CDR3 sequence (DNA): TGTGCCAGTAGTATGTTAGAGGGAAGCTACTATGGCTACACCTTC. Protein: CASSMLEGSYYGYTF.

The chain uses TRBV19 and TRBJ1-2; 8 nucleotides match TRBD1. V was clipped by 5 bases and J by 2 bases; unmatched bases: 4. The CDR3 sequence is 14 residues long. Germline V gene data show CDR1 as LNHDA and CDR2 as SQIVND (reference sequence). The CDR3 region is CASSLAGGNYGYTF. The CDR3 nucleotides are TGTGCCAGTAGTTTGGCAGGGGGCAACTATGGCTACACCTTC.